The rows below give T cell receptor beta chains drawn from one sample of a study of cytomegalovirus exposure and HLA in healthy donors. Repertoires were generated with immunoSEQ multiplex PCR, while TCRdb's copy carries only in-frame clones and drops some. Here the sample spans 150,000 to 200,000 clones, roughly 80% being singletons. The sample was PBMCs. The receptors stem from a woman in her forties in good health and CMV-seropositive. CDR3s include the opening cysteine and the closing phenylalanine or tryptophan. Clone size is stated in some rows and not others, as once, few, many or a class when expanded.

cdr3_length: 14; v_call: TRBV13; clone_size: -; cdr3_aa: CASSLIQSGSEQYF
cdr3_length: 11; v_call: TRBV28; clone_size: once; cdr3_aa: CASRLQGEAFF
cdr3_length: 12; v_call: TRBV7-9; clone_size: -; cdr3_aa: CASSLPRDEQFF
cdr3_length: 12; v_call: TRBV19; clone_size: once; cdr3_aa: CASSAHGQKEHF
cdr3_length: 15; v_call: TRBV7-2; clone_size: -; cdr3_aa: CASSLASGSLTEQFF
cdr3_length: 15; v_call: TRBV7-2; clone_size: -; cdr3_aa: CASSPGLAGDGEQYF
cdr3_length: 14; v_call: TRBV28; clone_size: -; cdr3_aa: CASSDGSFNYGYTF
cdr3_length: 14; v_call: TRBV6-1; clone_size: -; cdr3_aa: CASSEIGGNEKLFF
cdr3_length: 16; v_call: TRBV6-6; clone_size: -; cdr3_aa: CASSYSTTGQTYEQYF
cdr3_length: 15; v_call: TRBV13; clone_size: few; cdr3_aa: CASSKRGMGQETQYF
cdr3_length: 15; v_call: TRBV11-2; clone_size: -; cdr3_aa: CASSHERGSYDEQFF
cdr3_length: 16; v_call: TRBV19; clone_size: few; cdr3_aa: CASSIQVQGHSYGYTF
cdr3_length: 15; v_call: TRBV29-1; clone_size: -; cdr3_aa: CSVENSGSFTDTQYF
cdr3_length: 15; v_call: TRBV18; clone_size: -; cdr3_aa: CASSANQQGWETQYF
cdr3_length: 15; v_call: TRBV5-1; clone_size: -; cdr3_aa: CASSSDRGLMNEQFF
cdr3_length: 16; v_call: TRBV7-9; clone_size: few; cdr3_aa: CASSLMAGSSQETQYF
cdr3_length: 17; v_call: TRBV7-8; clone_size: -; cdr3_aa: CASSKTSTGLNNSPLHF